The 12 T cell receptor beta chains below were found in one sample sequenced in a study of beta chain features in type 1 diabetes. Expressed TCRB transcripts were sequenced after all isolated RNA was converted to cDNA. TCRdb's copy holds only in-frame clones and misses some; the assay was immunoSEQ multiplex PCR. The sample consists of 970,000 or so clones, 17% of them appearing once. Specimen: naive CD4+ T cells from blood. The receptors were sampled from a woman under 30 in good health.

V and J are TRBV10-3 and TRBJ2-3; D not certain. The CDR3 is 14 residues long. The ends were cut back, 0 bases at V and 2 bases at J, with 6 bases in the middle. CDR1 ENHRY and CDR2 SYGVKD come from the germline V gene. The CDR3 reads CAISESSDTDTQYF. The CDR3 nucleotides read TGTGCCATCAGTGAGTCGTCAGACACAGATACGCAGTATTTT.

This clone has a handful of counts. Germline is not matched at one junction end, which may reflect a read error. Other DNA sequences in this sample translate to the same CDR3. The chain has TRBV2 and TRBJ1-5; 9 bases line up with TRBD1. Germline-derived CDR1 and CDR2 are SNHLY and FYNNEI. The length of the CDR3 is 14 residues. The CDR3 nucleotides read TGCGCCAGCAGCCGGGACAGGGCTGGTATGCCCCAGCATTTT. It encodes CASSRDRAGMPQHF. The full variable domain, its missing parts supplied by reference TRBV2 and TRBJ1-5, is EPEVTQTPSHQVTQMGQEVILRCVPISNHLYFYWYRQILGQKVEFLVSFYNNEISEKSEIFDDQFSVERPDGSNFTLKIRSTKLEDSAMYFCASSRDRAGMPQHFGDGTRLSIL.

This clone was detected a few times. The V gene is TRBV7-8, the J gene TRBJ2-1; 9 bases match TRBD1. This CDR3 contains 15 residues. The V and J ends lost 5 bases and 4 bases, in that order; junction bases with no gene match: 6. Germline CDR1 is SGHVS and CDR2 is FQNEAQ. The CDR3 DNA reads as TGTGCCAGCAGCCGAACAGGGGGCTTATACAATGAGCAGTTCTTC. This codes for CASSRTGGLYNEQFF.

The rearrangement joins TRBV29-1 to TRBJ2-7; 9 bases are a match to TRBD1. Trimming at V came to 7 bases and at J to 6 bases, leaving 10 bases not matched to a gene. The germline V gene encodes CDR1 SQVTM and CDR2 ANQGSEA. The CDR3 is made up of 13 amino acids. Here the CDR3 DNA reads TGCAGCGGGGGACAGGGACTTACGGGCGAGCAGTACTTC. Amino acid sequence: CSGGQGLTGEQYF.

A few counts support this clone. The chain is built from TRBV29-1 and TRBJ2-1; TRBD1 is a possible D gene (6 bases). Trimming cost V 0 bases and J 1 base, with 10 bases left between them. This CDR3 spans 15 amino acids. Germline loops: CDR1 SQVTM, CDR2 ANQGSEA. CDR3: CSVEDLQGSYNEQFF. CDR3 nucleotides: TGCAGCGTTGAAGATCTTCAGGGGTCCTACAATGAGCAGTTCTTC.

CDR3 sequence: CSAPWGEKLFF. The CDR3 DNA reads as TGCAGTGCTCCTTGGGGTGAAAAACTGTTTTTT. V usage is TRBV20-1 and J usage is TRBJ1-4; D is undetermined. Germline CDR1 and CDR2: DFQATT and SNEGSKA (reference sequence). Deletions cut 5 bases from V and 7 bases from J, with 8 bases between. The CDR3 totals 11 residues.

Only a few counts were recorded for this clone. The gene calls are TRBV5-8 and TRBJ1-2; 7 bases are shared with TRBD1. J was trimmed by 3 bases and V by 4 bases; bases with no gene match: 9. This CDR3 has 15 amino acids. The V gene's germline CDR1 is SGHTS and CDR2 YDEGEE. The chain's CDR3 is CASSNGQVGYYGYTF. For the CDR3, the DNA is TGTGCCAGCAGCAACGGACAGGTCGGGTACTATGGCTACACCTTC.

This clone was seen a handful of times. This sequence joins TRBV7-2 and TRBJ2-6, with 7 bases identical to TRBD1. This CDR3 has 17 amino acids. After removal of 1 base from V and 0 bases from J, the junction contained 3 bases not matched to a gene. Germline V gives CDR1 SGHTA, CDR2 FQGNSA. The CDR3 loop is CASSLGDSYSGANVLTF. CDR3 nucleotide sequence: TGTGCCAGCAGCTTAGGGGACAGCTACTCTGGGGCCAACGTCCTGACTTTC.

V gene TRBV2 combines with J gene TRBJ2-1; 13 positions agree with TRBD2. The CDR3 contains 15 residues. Trimming took 10 bases from V and 8 from J; bases not matched to a gene: 11. Germline values: CDR1 SNHLY, CDR2 FYNNEI. The CDR3, as DNA: TGTGCCACTCTGGGACTAGCGGGGCCCGTCGATGAGCAGTTCTTC. This encodes CATLGLAGPVDEQFF. Looking up the rest from reference TRBV2 and TRBJ2-1 gives the full variable domain: EPEVTQTPSHQVTQMGQEVILRCVPISNHLYFYWYRQILGQKVEFLVSFYNNEISEKSEIFDDQFSVERPDGSNFTLKIRSTKLEDSAMYFCATLGLAGPVDEQFFGPGTRLTVL.

This chain links TRBV28 with TRBJ2-1; 10 nucleotides agree with TRBD2. The ends lost 5 bases at V and 8 bases at J; junction bases unmatched: 9. The germline V gene encodes CDR1 MDHEN and CDR2 SYDVKM. CDR3 size: 15 residues. The CDR3 is CASSPRASGSDEQFF. The DNA of the CDR3 is TGTGCCAGCAGTCCCCGAGCTAGCGGGAGCGATGAGCAGTTCTTC.

The chain uses TRBV19 and TRBJ2-7, with 10 nucleotides matching TRBD1. V gave up 0 bases and J gave up 3 bases; unmatched junction bases: 8. The germline gives CDR1 LNHDA, CDR2 SQIVND (reference sequence). The CDR3 consists of 17 residues. The CDR3 region has the DNA TGTGCCAGTAGTATAGATCTGCGACAGGGGGCATTCTACGAGCAGTACTTC. Translation: CASSIDLRQGAFYEQYF.

This clone occurred a few times. The V call is TRBV2, the J call TRBJ2-6; 8 bases are a match to TRBD1. V shed 4 bases and J 4 bases; nucleotides not matched to a gene: 3. CDR3 size: 15 residues. CDR1 and CDR2 (germline): SNHLY, FYNNEI. CDR3 DNA: TGTGCCAGCAGTGCTGACAGGGGCGGGGCCAACGTCCTGACTTTC. Protein: CASSADRGGANVLTF.